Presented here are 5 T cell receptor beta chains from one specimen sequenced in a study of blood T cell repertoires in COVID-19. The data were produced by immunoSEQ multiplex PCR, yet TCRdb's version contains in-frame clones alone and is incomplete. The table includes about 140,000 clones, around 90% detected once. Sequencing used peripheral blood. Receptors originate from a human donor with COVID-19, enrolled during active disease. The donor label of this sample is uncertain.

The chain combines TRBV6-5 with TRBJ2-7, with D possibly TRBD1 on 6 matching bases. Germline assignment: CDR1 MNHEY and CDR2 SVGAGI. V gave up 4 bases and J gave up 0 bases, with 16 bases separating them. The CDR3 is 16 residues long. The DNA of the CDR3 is TGTGCCAGCAGTTCCCTGGACAGCACGGTCTCCTACGAGCAGTACTTC. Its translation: CASSSLDSTVSYEQYF.

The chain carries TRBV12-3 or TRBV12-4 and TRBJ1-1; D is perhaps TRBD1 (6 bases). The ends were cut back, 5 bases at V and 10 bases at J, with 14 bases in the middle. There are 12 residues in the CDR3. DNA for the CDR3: TGTGCCAGCAGTCCCCGGACAGCGATAGCTTTCTTT. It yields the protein CASSPRTAIAFF.

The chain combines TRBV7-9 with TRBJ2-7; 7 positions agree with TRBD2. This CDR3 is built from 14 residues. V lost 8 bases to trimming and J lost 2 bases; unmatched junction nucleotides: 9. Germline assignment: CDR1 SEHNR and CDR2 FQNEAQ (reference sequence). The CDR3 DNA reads TGTGCCAGCGGCGGGCGGGGGAGTACCTACGAGCAGTACTTC. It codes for CASGGRGSTYEQYF.

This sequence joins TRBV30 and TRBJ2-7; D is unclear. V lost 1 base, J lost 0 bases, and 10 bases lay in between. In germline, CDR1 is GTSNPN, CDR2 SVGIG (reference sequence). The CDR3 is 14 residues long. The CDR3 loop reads CAWSAERPSYEQYF. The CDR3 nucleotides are TGTGCCTGGAGTGCCGAGCGCCCCTCCTACGAGCAGTACTTC.

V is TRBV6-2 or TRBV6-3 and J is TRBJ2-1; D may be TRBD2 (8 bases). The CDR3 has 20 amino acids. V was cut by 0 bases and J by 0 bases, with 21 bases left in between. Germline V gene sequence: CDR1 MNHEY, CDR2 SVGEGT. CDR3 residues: CASSYSIGTERGYSYNEQFF. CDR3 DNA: TGTGCCAGCAGTTACTCGATAGGGACAGAGCGGGGGTACTCCTACAATGAGCAGTTCTTC.